The source of this T cell receptor (beta chain) is a study of T cells in Graves' hyperthyroidism and ophthalmopathy. Findings and caveats of the study: In simple terms, a model built on 13 V-J features told ophthalmopathy apart from stable hyperthyroidism.

Per germline, CDR1 MDHEN and CDR2 SYDVKM. The CDR3 runs to 13 residues. Unmatched junction bases numbered 5, after V lost 5 bases and J lost 8 bases. Patients with uncontrolled infections, other autoimmune diseases, pregnancy or lactation were excluded. Orbital computed tomography, thyroid ultrasound, serum thyroxine and TRAb, and clinical symptoms together informed the diagnoses. Researchers amplified the TCR beta CDR3 regions from RNA transcripts. TCR CDR3 underwent first-round RT-PCR with the HTBI primer set. TCRdb called the multiplex PCR reads again in MiXCR, with one record for every CDR3 protein. The data contain some 350,000 distinct CDR3 sequences, around 15% of them singletons. This clonotype was observed many times. Its antigen is unidentified.

This rearrangement joins TRBV28 to TRBJ1-4; 7 bases fit TRBD1. The sequence was collected from a woman aged 55-70 years with Graves' ophthalmopathy. Sequenced input: blood. The CDR3 sequence: CASSRDSGEKLFF. The CDR3 DNA is TGTGCCAGCAGTCGGGACAGCGGCGAAAAACTGTTTTTT.